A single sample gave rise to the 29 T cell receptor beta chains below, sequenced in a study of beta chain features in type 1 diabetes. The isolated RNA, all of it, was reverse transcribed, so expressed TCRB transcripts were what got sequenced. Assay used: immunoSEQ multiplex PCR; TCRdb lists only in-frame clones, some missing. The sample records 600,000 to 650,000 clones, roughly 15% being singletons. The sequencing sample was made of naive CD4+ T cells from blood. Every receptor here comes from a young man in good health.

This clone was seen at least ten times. The CDR3 DNA is TGCGCCAGCAGCCAGCCCACTAGCCTAACGCACAATGAGCAGTTCTTC. It codes for CASSQPTSLTHNEQFF. The chain combines TRBV4-1 with TRBJ2-1; a possible D gene is TRBD2 (6 bases). Germline V gene lookup returns CDR1 MGHRA and CDR2 YSYEKL. Trimming stripped 3 bases from V and 5 bases from J, with 17 bases between. The CDR3 sequence is 16 residues long.

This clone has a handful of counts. As DNA, the CDR3 is TGTGCCAGCAGGCTTTACCTACTGGACGGGGGAGGATCACCCCTCCACTTT. This gives the protein CASRLYLLDGGGSPLHF. The V and J genes are TRBV28 and TRBJ1-6; D might be TRBD1 (5 bases). V lost 6 bases to trimming and J lost 10 bases, with 25 bases between them. CDR3 length: 17 residues. The germline gives CDR1 MDHEN, CDR2 SYDVKM.

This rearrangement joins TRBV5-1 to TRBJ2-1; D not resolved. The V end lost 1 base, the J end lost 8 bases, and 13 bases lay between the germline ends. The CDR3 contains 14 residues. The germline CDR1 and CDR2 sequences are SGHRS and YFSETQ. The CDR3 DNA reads TGCGCCAGCAGCTTGAACTCAGTTCCAGATGAGCAGTTCTTC. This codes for CASSLNSVPDEQFF.

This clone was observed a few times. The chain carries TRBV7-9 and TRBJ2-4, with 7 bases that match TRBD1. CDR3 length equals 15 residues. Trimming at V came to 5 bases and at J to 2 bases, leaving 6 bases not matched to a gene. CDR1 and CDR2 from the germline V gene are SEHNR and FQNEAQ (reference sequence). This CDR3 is CASSPQTGTKNIQYF. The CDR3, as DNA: TGTGCCAGCAGCCCCCAGACAGGGACCAAAAACATTCAGTACTTC.

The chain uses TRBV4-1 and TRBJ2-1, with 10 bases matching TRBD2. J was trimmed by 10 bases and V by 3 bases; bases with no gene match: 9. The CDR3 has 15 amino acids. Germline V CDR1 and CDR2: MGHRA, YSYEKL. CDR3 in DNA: TGCGCCAGCAGCCATCCAGCGGGAGGGTCCAGGGAGCAGTTCTTC. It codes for CASSHPAGGSREQFF.

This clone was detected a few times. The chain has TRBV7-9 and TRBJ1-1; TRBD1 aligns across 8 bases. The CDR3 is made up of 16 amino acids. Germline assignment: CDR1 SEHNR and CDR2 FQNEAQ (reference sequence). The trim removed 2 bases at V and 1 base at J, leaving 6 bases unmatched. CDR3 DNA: TGTGCCAGCAGCTTAAGACCCACAGGGGGGAACACTGAAGCTTTCTTT. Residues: CASSLRPTGGNTEAFF.

The CDR3 DNA reads TGTGCCAGCAGTCCCTCCGCAGGGCAAGGGAACATTCAGTACTTC. This encodes CASSPSAGQGNIQYF. The chain links TRBV27 to TRBJ2-4, with D possibly matching TRBD1 (5 bases). The CDR3 has 15 residues. V was cut by 5 bases and J by 7 bases, with 18 bases left in between. Germline lookup yields CDR1 MNHEY and CDR2 SMNVEV (reference sequence).

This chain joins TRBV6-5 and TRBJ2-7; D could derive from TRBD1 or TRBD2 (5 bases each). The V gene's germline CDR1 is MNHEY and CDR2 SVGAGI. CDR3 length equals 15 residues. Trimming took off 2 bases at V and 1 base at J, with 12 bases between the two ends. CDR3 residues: CASSYRDLGSYEQYF. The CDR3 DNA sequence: TGTGCCAGCAGTTACAGGGACCTGGGTTCCTACGAGCAGTACTTC.

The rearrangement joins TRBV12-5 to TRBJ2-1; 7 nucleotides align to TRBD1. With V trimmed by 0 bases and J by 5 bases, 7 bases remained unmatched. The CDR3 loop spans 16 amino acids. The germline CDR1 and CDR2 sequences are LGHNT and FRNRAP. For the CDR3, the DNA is TGTGCTAGTGGTTTGGTACTGAGACAGGGACACAATGAGCAGTTCTTC. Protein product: CASGLVLRQGHNEQFF.

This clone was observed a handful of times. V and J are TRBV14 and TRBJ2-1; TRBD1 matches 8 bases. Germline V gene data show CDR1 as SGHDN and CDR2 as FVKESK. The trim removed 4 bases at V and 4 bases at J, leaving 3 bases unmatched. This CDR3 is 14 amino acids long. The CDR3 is CASSLRGQYNEQFF. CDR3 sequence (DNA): TGTGCCAGCAGCCTCAGGGGGCAATACAATGAGCAGTTCTTC.

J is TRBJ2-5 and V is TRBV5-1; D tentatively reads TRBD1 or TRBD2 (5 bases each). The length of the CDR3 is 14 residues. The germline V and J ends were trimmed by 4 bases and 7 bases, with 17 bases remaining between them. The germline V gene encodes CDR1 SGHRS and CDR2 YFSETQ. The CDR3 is CASSTGRREGTQYF. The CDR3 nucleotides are TGCGCCAGCAGCACGGGACGGAGAGAGGGGACCCAGTACTTC.

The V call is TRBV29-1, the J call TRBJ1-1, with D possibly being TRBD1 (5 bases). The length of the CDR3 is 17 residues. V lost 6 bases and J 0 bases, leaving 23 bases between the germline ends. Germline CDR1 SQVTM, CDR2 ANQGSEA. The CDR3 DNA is TGCAGCGTGGCCGGGACGACCAATACACTTATGAACACTGAAGCTTTCTTT. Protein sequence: CSVAGTTNTLMNTEAFF.

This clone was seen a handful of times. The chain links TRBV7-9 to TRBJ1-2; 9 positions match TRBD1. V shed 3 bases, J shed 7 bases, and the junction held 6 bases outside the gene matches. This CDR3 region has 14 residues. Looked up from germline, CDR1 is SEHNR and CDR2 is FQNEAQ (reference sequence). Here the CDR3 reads CASSFTGTGSGYTF. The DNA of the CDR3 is TGTGCCAGCAGCTTCACAGGGACAGGGTCTGGCTACACCTTC.

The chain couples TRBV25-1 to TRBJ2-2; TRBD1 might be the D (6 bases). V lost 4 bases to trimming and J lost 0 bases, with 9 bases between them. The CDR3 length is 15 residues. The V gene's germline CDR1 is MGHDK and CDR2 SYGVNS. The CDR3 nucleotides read TGTGCCAGCAGTGTCAGGGGCTCGAACACCGGGGAGCTGTTTTTT. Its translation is CASSVRGSNTGELFF.

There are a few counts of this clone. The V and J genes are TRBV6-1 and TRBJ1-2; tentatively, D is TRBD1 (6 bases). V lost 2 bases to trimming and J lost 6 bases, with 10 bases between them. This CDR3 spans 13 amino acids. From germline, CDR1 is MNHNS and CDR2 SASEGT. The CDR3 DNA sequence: TGTGCCAGCAGTGAAAGGTCAGGGGATGGCTACACCTTC. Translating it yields CASSERSGDGYTF.

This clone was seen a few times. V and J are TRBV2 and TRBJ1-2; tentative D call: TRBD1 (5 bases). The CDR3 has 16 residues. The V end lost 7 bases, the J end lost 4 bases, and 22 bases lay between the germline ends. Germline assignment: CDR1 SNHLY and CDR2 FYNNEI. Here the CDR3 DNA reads TGTGCCAGCAACGGACAAAGTTTGGGGCAAACCTATGGCTACACCTTC. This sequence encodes CASNGQSLGQTYGYTF.

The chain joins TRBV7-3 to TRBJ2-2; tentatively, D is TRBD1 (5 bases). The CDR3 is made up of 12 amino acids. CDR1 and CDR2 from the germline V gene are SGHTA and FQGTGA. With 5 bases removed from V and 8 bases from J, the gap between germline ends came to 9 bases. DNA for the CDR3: TGTGCCAGCAGCCAGGGTTCAGGGGAGCTGTTTTTT. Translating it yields CASSQGSGELFF.

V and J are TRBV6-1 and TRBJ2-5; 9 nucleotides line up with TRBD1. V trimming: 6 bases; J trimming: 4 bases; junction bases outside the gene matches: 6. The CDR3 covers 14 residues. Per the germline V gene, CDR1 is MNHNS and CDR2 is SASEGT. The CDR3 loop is CASSYRGRIETQYF. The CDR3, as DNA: TGTGCCAGCAGCTACAGGGGGCGCATAGAGACCCAGTACTTC.

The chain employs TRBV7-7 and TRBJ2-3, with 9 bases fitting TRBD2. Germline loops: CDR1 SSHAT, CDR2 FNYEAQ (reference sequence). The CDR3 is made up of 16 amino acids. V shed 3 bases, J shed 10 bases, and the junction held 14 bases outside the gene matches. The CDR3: CASSFRLADPRYPQYF. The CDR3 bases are TGTGCCAGCAGCTTTCGACTAGCGGACCCCAGATATCCGCAGTATTTT.

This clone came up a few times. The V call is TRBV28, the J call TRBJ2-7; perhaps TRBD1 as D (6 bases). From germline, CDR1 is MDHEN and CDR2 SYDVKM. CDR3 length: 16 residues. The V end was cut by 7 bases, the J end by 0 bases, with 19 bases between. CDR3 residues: CASTRKWTVSSYEQYF. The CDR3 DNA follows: TGTGCCAGCACTCGCAAATGGACAGTAAGCTCCTACGAGCAGTACTTC.

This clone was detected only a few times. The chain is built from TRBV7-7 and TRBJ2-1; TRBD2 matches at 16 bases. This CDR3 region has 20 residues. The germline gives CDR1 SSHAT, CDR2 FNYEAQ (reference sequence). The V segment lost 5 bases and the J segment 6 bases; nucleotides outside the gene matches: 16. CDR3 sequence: CASSPFRGTSGRASLNEQFF. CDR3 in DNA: TGTGCCAGCAGCCCGTTTAGAGGGACTAGCGGGAGGGCCAGTCTCAATGAGCAGTTCTTC.

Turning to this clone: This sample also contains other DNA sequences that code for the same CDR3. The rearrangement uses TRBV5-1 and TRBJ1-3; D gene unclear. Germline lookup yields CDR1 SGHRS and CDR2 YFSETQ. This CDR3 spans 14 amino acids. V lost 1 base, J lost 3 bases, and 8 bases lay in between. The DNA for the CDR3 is TGCGCCAGCAGCTTGACCGGGTATGGAAACACCATATATTTT. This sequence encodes CASSLTGYGNTIYF.

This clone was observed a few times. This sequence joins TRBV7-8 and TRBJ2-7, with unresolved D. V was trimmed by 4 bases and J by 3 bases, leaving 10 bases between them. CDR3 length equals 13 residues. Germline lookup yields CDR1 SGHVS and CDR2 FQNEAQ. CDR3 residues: CASSSWALYEQYF. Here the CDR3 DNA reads TGTGCCAGCAGCTCCTGGGCCCTCTACGAGCAGTACTTC. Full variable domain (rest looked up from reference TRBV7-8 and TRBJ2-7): GAGVSQSPRYKVAKRGQDVALRCDPISGHVSLFWYQQALGQGPEFLTYFQNEAQLDKSGLPSDRFFAERPEGSVSTLKIQRTQQEDSAVYLCASSSWALYEQYFGPGTRLTVT.

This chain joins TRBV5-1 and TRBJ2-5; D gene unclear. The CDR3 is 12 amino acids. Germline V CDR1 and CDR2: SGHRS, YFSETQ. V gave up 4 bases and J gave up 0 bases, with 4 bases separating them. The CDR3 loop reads CASSVNQETQYF. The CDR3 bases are TGCGCCAGCAGCGTTAACCAAGAGACCCAGTACTTC.

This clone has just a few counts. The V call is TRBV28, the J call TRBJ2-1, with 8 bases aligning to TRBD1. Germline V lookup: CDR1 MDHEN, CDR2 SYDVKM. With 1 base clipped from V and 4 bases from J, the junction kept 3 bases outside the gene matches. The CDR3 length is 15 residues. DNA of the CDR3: TGTGCCAGCAGTTTATCGGGACAGGCTTACAATGAGCAGTTCTTC. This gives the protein CASSLSGQAYNEQFF.

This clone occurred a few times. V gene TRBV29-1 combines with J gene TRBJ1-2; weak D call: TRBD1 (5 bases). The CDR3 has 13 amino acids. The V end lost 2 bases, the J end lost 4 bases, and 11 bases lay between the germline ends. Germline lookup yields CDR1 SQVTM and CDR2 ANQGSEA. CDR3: CSVETGNPYGYTF. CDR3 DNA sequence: TGCAGCGTTGAAACAGGCAACCCCTATGGCTACACCTTC.

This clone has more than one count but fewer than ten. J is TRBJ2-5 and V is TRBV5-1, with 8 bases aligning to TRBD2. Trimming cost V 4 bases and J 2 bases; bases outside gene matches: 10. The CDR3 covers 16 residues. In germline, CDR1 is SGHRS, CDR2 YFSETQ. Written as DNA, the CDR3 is TGCGCCAGCAGCCTAAGCAGCGGGGGTGGACAAGAGACCCAGTACTTC. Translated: CASSLSSGGGQETQYF.

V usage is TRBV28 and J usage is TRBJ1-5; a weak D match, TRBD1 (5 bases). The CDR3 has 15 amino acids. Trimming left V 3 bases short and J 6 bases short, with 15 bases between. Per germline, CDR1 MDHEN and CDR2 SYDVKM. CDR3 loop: CASSLGQGVSQPQHF. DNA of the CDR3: TGTGCCAGCAGTTTGGGGCAGGGAGTAAGTCAGCCCCAGCATTTT. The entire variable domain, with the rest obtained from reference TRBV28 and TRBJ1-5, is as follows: DVKVTQSSRYLVKRTGEKVFLECVQDMDHENMFWYRQDPGLGLRLIYFSYDVKMKEKGDIPEGYSVSREKKERFSLILESASTNQTSMYLCASSLGQGVSQPQHFGDGTRLSIL.

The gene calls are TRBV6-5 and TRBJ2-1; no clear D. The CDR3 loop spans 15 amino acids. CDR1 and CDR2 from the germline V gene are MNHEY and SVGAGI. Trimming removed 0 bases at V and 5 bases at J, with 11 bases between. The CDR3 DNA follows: TGTGCCAGCAGTTACTCGACGCCCCAGGACAATGAGCAGTTCTTC. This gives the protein CASSYSTPQDNEQFF.